This TCR beta chain was recovered during a study of blood T cell repertoires in COVID-19. About the study: T cells, B-cell-depleted T cells, or PBMCs provided the cDNA or gDNA that served as material.

The assay was immunoSEQ multiplex PCR, and TCRdb's table has in-frame clones only and misses some. The sample carries 130,000 or so clones, around 81% recorded once. This CDR3 is built from 12 residues. From germline, CDR1 is SGHRS and CDR2 YFSETQ. V was trimmed by 0 bases and J by 8 bases, leaving 6 bases between them. The clonotype was recovered from a woman between 55 and 75 years old with active or convalescent COVID-19. The rearrangement joins TRBV5-1 to TRBJ2-1; no firm D call. Sequencing was done on a sample of peripheral blood. The CDR3 bases are TGCGCCAGCAGCTTGGTTACGGATGAGCAGTTCTTC. Amino acid sequence: CASSLVTDEQFF.